This T cell receptor (beta chain) was observed in a study of T-cell memory formation after mild COVID-19. Using constant-segment primers, 5'RACE produced TCR alpha and TCR beta cDNA libraries carrying sample barcodes and UMIs. TCRdb analysed the 5' RACE reads with MiXCR anew, one entry per CDR3 protein. Of approximately 300,000 distinct CDR3 sequences listed, approximately 16% are singletons. Germline CDR1 and CDR2: MNHEY and SMNVEV (reference sequence). V was clipped by 5 bases and J by 9 bases, with 14 bases between them. CDR3 length: 13 amino acids. The chain is built from TRBV27 and TRBJ2-4; perhaps TRBD1 as D (6 bases). Sequenced input: PBMCs or a T cell subset sorted from them (not recorded which). The TCR originated in a man younger than 35 who had mild COVID-19 (a few samples of this study predate the infection). Cell type and time point are not known. The CDR3 sequence: CASSRQVAGIQYF. The CDR3 nucleotides are TGTGCCAGCAGTAGACAGGTCGCGGGCATTCAGTACTTC.